These 10 T cell receptor beta chains share one sample of origin, sequenced in a study of T cells after yellow fever vaccination. TCRdb analysed the 5' RACE reads with MiXCR anew, one entry per CDR3 protein. Of 300,000 to 350,000 distinct CDR3 sequences in the sample, 4% to 5.5% were seen once. Material: PBMCs, obtained 15 days after the yellow fever booster vaccination. These TCRs come from a man aged 18 to 30 who received the YFV17D yellow fever vaccine.

This clonotype was picked up a small number of times. The chain joins TRBV20-1 to TRBJ2-5; unclear D gene. Germline V gene sequence: CDR1 DFQATT, CDR2 SNEGSKA (reference sequence). This CDR3 is built from 13 residues. The V gene lost 3 bases and the J gene lost 4 bases, with 12 bases spanning the gap. The CDR3 sequence: CSARLRNRETQYF. The CDR3 nucleotides are TGCAGTGCTAGGTTGCGGAATCGAGAGACCCAGTACTTC.

Only a few counts were recorded for this clonotype. The chain employs TRBV3-1 and TRBJ1-1; D remains ambiguous. CDR1 is LGHDT, CDR2 YNNKEL, per germline (reference sequence). Trimming pared 1 base from V and 9 bases from J, leaving 9 bases between. The CDR3 covers 12 residues. CDR3 residues: CASSQGRAQAFF. For the CDR3, the DNA is TGTGCCAGCAGCCAAGGCCGGGCTCAAGCTTTCTTT.

The rearrangement joins TRBV3-1 to TRBJ2-3; 10 bases align to TRBD2. V trimming: 5 bases; J trimming: 3 bases; junction bases outside the gene matches: 2. CDR1 LGHDT and CDR2 YNNKEL come from the germline V gene (reference sequence). The CDR3 consists of 14 residues. CDR3 amino acids: CASSTSGATDTQYF. The CDR3 nucleotides read TGTGCCAGCAGCACTAGCGGGGCAACAGATACGCAGTATTTT.

This clonotype was recorded at least ten times. The V gene is TRBV12-3 or TRBV12-4, the J gene TRBJ2-3; 8 positions agree with TRBD2. The CDR3 totals 16 residues. V trimming: 7 bases; J trimming: 3 bases; junction bases outside the gene matches: 12. The CDR3 DNA is TGTGCCAGCACTCCGGGGGGGGTAGCGGTAACAGATACGCAGTATTTT. Encoded protein: CASTPGGVAVTDTQYF.

Only a few counts were recorded for this clonotype. The CDR3, as DNA: TGCAGCGCCGGCCCGACTAGCGTGACGGAGACCCAGTACTTC. Amino acid sequence: CSAGPTSVTETQYF. The chain uses TRBV29-1 and TRBJ2-5, with 8 bases aligning to TRBD2. This CDR3 is built from 14 residues. Germline loops: CDR1 SQVTM, CDR2 ANQGSEA. Trimming at V came to 7 bases and at J to 5 bases, leaving 12 bases not matched to a gene.

This clonotype occurred many times. The V gene is TRBV20-1, the J gene TRBJ2-5, with D possibly called TRBD1 or TRBD2 (5 bases each). The CDR3 loop spans 13 amino acids. From germline, CDR1 is DFQATT and CDR2 SNEGSKA (reference sequence). V dropped 4 bases and J dropped 5 bases, with 14 bases sitting between them. CDR3 DNA: TGCAGTGCTAAGCGCCGGGGCGGGGAGACCCAGTACTTC. Residues: CSAKRRGGETQYF.

This clonotype has a count of ten or more. Germline is not matched at one junction end, which may reflect a read error. This sequence joins TRBV4-3 and TRBJ1-3; D might be TRBD1 (5 bases). Germline V gene sequence: CDR1 LGHNA, CDR2 YSLEER. This CDR3 contains 16 residues. Written as DNA, the CDR3 is TGCGCCAGCAGCCAGGATACGAGACAGTCTGGTAACACCATATATTTT. Translated: CASSQDTRQSGNTIYF.

The chain combines TRBV20-1 with TRBJ1-5, with 7 bases identical to TRBD1. Germline V lookup: CDR1 DFQATT, CDR2 SNEGSKA (reference sequence). The CDR3 is made up of 12 amino acids. V lost 6 bases and J lost 7; bases outside the gene matches: 6. CDR3 coding DNA: TGCAGTGCAGACAGGGTAGGACAGCCCCAGCATTTT. Translated, it gives CSADRVGQPQHF.

This clonotype has a handful of counts. The chain recombines TRBV27 with TRBJ2-6, with D perhaps matching TRBD1 or TRBD2 (5 bases each). The CDR3 spans 18 residues. Germline loops: CDR1 MNHEY, CDR2 SMNVEV (reference sequence). The V gene lost 7 bases and the J gene lost 0 bases, with 19 bases spanning the gap. The CDR3 is CASTQWGRPSSGANVLTF. In nucleotides, the CDR3 is TGTGCCAGCACCCAGTGGGGACGTCCGAGCTCTGGGGCCAACGTCCTGACTTTC.

In this sample, this clonotype turned up a few times. This sequence joins TRBV20-1 and TRBJ1-3; D call uncertain. The CDR3 totals 14 residues. Trimming took 3 bases from V and 0 from J, leaving 9 bases between them. The germline V gene has CDR1 DFQATT and CDR2 SNEGSKA (reference sequence). Here the CDR3 DNA reads TGCAGTGCTAGGGGAACGAACTCTGGAAACACCATATATTTT. Residues: CSARGTNSGNTIYF.